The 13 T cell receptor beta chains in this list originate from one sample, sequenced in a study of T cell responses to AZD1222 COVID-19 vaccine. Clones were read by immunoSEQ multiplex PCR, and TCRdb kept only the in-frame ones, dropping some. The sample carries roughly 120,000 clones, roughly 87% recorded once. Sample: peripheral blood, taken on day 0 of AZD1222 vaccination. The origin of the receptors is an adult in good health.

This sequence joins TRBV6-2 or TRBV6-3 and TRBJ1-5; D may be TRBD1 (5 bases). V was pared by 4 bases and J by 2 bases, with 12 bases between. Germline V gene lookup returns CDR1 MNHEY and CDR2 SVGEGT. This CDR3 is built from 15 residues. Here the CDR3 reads CASSFRVEGNQPQHF. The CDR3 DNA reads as TGTGCCAGCAGTTTCAGGGTGGAGGGCAATCAGCCCCAGCATTTT.

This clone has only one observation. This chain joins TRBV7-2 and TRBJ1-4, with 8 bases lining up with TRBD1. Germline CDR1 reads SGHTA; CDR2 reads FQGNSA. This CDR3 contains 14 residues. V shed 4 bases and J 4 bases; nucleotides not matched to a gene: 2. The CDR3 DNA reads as TGTGCCAGCAGCTATGGACAGGGTAATGAAAAACTGTTTTTT. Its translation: CASSYGQGNEKLFF.

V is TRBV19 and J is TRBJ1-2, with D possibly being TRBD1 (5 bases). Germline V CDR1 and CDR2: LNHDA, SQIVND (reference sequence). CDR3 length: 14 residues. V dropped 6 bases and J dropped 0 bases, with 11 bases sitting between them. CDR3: CASSDLTANYGYTF. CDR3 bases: TGTGCCAGTAGCGACCTGACAGCTAACTATGGCTACACCTTC.

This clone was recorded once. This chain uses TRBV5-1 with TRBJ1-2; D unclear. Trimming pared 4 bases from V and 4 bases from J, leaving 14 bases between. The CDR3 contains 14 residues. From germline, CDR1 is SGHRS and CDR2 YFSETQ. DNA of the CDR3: TGCGCCAGCAGCAACGGACGGAACCCCTATGGCTACACCTTC. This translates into CASSNGRNPYGYTF.

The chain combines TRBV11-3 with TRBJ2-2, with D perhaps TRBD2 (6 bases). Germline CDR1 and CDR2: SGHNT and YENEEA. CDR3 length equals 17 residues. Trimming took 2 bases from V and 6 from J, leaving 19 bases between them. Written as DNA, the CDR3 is TGTGCCAGCAGCTTATCCGGGACCTTGGGAGGCGCCGGGGAGCTGTTTTTT. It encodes CASSLSGTLGGAGELFF.

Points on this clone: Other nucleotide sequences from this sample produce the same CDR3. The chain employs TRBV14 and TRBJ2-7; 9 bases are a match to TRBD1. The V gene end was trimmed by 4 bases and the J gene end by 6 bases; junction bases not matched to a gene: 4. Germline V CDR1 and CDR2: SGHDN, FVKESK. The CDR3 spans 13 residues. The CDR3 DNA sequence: TGTGCCAGCAGCCTCGGACAGGGGTTCGAGCAGTACTTC. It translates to CASSLGQGFEQYF.

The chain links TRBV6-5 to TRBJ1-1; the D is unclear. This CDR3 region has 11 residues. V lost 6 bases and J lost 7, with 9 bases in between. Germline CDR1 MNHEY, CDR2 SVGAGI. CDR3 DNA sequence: TGTGCCAGCAGCCAAGAGGGTGAAGCTTTCTTT. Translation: CASSQEGEAFF.

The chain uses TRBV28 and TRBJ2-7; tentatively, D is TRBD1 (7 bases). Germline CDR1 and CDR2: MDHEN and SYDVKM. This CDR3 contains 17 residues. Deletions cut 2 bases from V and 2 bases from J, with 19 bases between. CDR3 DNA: TGTGCCAGCAGTTTAGGGGGACTGTGGGGACAGACCTACGAGCAGTACTTC. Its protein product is CASSLGGLWGQTYEQYF.

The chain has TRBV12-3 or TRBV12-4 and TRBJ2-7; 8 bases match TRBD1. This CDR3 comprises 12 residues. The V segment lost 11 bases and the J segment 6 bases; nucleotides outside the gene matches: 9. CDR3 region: CASRTGIREQYF. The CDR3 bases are TGTGCCTCACGGACAGGGATCCGCGAGCAGTACTTC.

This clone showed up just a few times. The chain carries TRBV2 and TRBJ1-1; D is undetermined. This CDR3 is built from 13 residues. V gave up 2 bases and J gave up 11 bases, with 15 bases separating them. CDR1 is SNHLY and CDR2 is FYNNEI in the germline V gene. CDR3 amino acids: CASSEFREAEAFF. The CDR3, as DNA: TGTGCCAGCAGTGAATTTCGGGAGGCGGAGGCTTTCTTT.

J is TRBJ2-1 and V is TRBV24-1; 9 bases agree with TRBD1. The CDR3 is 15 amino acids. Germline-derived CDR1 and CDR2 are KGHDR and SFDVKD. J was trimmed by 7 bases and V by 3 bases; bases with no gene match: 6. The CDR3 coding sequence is TGTGCCACCAGTGATGGGGACAGGGTGGGGAATGAGCAGTTCTTC. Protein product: CATSDGDRVGNEQFF.

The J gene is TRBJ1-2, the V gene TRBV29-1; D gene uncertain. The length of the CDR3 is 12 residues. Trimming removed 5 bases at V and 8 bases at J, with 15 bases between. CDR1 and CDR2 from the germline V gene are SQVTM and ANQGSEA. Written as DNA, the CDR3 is TGCAGCGTTTCCCCAGCGGGAGGCGGCTACACCTTC. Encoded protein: CSVSPAGGGYTF.

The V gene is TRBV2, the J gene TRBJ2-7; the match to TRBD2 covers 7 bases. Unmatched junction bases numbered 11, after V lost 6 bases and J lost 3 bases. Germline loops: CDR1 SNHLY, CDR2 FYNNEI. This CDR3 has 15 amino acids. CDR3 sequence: CASRSGRGEGYEQYF. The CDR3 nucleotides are TGTGCCAGCAGGAGTGGTAGAGGGGAGGGCTACGAGCAGTACTTC.